Given below is one T cell receptor (beta chain) in context. The data were obtained in a study of blood T cell repertoires in COVID-19. Overall study: Both acute and convalescent COVID-19 samples were obtained from the United States, Italy and Spain. Nucleic acid was either cDNA or gDNA, and it came from T cells, B-cell-depleted T cells, or PBMCs.

Authors' analysis steps: Amplified reference gene primers provided the basis for estimating nucleated cell counts. Generated by immunoSEQ multiplex PCR, the TCRdb table keeps only in-frame clones and is missing some. V, J and clone size derive from that table, while D and trimming were established from the DNA sequence. The data hold roughly 100,000 clones, with roughly 84% observed a single time. Germline values: CDR1 SGHVS, CDR2 FNYEAQ. The CDR3 runs 13 residues. The V and J ends lost 5 bases and 4 bases respectively, with 9 bases between them. The chain couples TRBV7-6 to TRBJ1-3; D unresolved. Sample: peripheral blood. The receptor was isolated from a human donor in a cohort sampled during active COVID-19. CDR3 coding DNA: TGTGCCAGCAGCAATCAACGGGGAAACACCATATATTTT. Its translation: CASSNQRGNTIYF.